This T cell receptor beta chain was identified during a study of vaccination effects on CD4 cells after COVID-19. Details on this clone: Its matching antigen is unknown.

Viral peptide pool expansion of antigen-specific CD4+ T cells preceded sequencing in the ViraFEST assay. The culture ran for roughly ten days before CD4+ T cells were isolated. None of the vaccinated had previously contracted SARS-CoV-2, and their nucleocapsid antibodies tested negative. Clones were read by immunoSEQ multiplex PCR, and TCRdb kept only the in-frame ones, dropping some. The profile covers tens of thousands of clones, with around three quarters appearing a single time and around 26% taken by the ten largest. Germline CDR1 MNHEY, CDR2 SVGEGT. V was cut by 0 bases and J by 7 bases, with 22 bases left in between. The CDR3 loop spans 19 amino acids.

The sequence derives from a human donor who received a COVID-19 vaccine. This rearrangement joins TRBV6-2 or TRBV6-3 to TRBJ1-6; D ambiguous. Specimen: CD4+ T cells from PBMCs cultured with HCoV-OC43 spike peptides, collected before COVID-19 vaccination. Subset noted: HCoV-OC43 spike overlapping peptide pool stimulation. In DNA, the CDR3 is TGTGCCAGCAGTTACTCTTTCCTACCGGGTGGACCGGTGAATTCACCCCTCCACTTT. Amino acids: CASSYSFLPGGPVNSPLHF.